These T cell receptor beta chains were read from a single sample in a study of CD8 T cells in ankylosing spondylitis. Using its own MiXCR run on the 5' RACE reads, TCRdb lists one record per CDR3 protein. The sample includes hundreds of thousands of distinct CDR3 sequences, approximately 17% of them seen just once. The sequenced sample was blood, either unsorted or a sorted T cell fraction (not recorded which). The receptor set was obtained from a male donor with ankylosing spondylitis. Both conserved end residues are part of each CDR3. D genes are given only for firm matches. For some rows the clone size is stated as once, few or many, or as a class when expanded; others skip it.

J: TRBJ2-2
size: few
D: TRBD2
V: TRBV3-1
CDR3: CASSQAGGQELFF
DNA: TGTGCCAGCAGCCAAGCGGGGGGGCAGGAGCTGTTTTTT

J: TRBJ2-7
size: few
D: NA
V: TRBV5-1
CDR3: CASSLEPRYTYEQYF
DNA: TGCGCCAGCAGCTTGGAGCCCAGGTATACCTACGAGCAGTACTTC

J: TRBJ2-1
size: once
D: NA
V: TRBV11-2
CDR3: CASSLVMPGWNEQFF
DNA: TGTGCCAGCAGCTTAGTGATGCCAGGTTGGAATGAGCAGTTCTTC

J: TRBJ2-7
size: NA
D: NA
V: TRBV7-9
CDR3: CASSPGYGGKSYEQYF
DNA: TGTGCCAGCAGCCCCGGGTACGGGGGAAAGTCCTACGAGCAGTACTTC

J: TRBJ2-2
size: NA
D: NA
V: TRBV7-9
CDR3: CASSLGVGLFF
DNA: TGTGCCAGCAGCTTAGGGGTCGGGCTGTTTTTT

J: TRBJ1-3
size: many
D: NA
V: TRBV20-1
CDR3: CSARDRAGSRGSGNTIYF
DNA: TGCAGTGCTAGAGATCGCGCAGGTTCGAGGGGCTCTGGAAACACCATATATTTT

J: TRBJ2-4
size: NA
D: NA
V: TRBV12-3/TRBV12-4
CDR3: CASRTGAHSAKNIQYF
DNA: TGTGCCAGCAGGACCGGGGCCCATTCAGCCAAAAACATTCAGTACTTC

J: TRBJ1-2
size: once
D: NA
V: TRBV7-2
CDR3: CASSLVRQRGYTF
DNA: TGTGCCAGCAGCTTAGTTCGTCAAAGGGGCTACACCTTC

J: TRBJ1-5
size: few
D: NA
V: TRBV6-6
CDR3: CASSSNSNQPQHF
DNA: TGTGCCAGCAGTTCAAATAGCAATCAGCCCCAGCATTTT

J: TRBJ2-3
size: few
D: NA
V: TRBV7-2
CDR3: CASSVRGVIDTQYF
DNA: TGTGCCAGCAGCGTAAGAGGGGTTATAGATACGCAGTATTTT

J: TRBJ1-5
size: NA
D: TRBD1
V: TRBV2
CDR3: CASRGPVQGAQPQHF
DNA: TGTGCCAGCAGGGGCCCGGTCCAGGGGGCTCAGCCCCAGCATTTT

J: TRBJ1-1
size: many
D: TRBD1
V: TRBV5-1
CDR3: CASSPRTGPWGAFF
DNA: TGCGCCAGCAGCCCTCGGACAGGACCCTGGGGGGCTTTCTTT

J: TRBJ1-1
size: NA
D: NA
V: TRBV7-9
CDR3: CASSLGGLGMNTEAFF
DNA: TGTGCCAGCAGCTTAGGAGGTTTAGGGATGAACACTGAAGCTTTCTTT

J: TRBJ1-3
size: NA
D: NA
V: TRBV6-1
CDR3: CASSRDRAAGNTIYF
DNA: TGTGCCAGCAGTAGGGATCGAGCGGCTGGAAACACCATATATTTT

J: TRBJ2-1
size: NA
D: TRBD1
V: TRBV20-1
CDR3: CSARGIGSGTGFLNEQFF
DNA: TGCAGTGCTAGAGGGATAGGTTCCGGGACAGGGTTTTTGAATGAGCAGTTCTTC

J: TRBJ2-7
size: NA
D: TRBD1
V: TRBV20-1
CDR3: CSARDDRGKLYEQYF
DNA: TGCAGTGCTAGAGATGACAGGGGGAAACTTTACGAGCAGTACTTC

J: TRBJ1-4
size: few
D: NA
V: TRBV4-2
CDR3: CASSPPRGATNEKLFF
DNA: TGTGCCAGCAGCCCCCCCCGTGGGGCTACTAATGAAAAACTGTTTTTT

J: TRBJ1-4
size: few
D: NA
V: TRBV30
CDR3: CAWGTTNEKLFF
DNA: TGTGCCTGGGGTACAACTAATGAAAAACTGTTTTTT

J: TRBJ1-3
size: many
D: NA
V: TRBV9
CDR3: CASSVDGRGYSGNTIYF
DNA: TGTGCCAGCAGCGTAGATGGGAGAGGCTACTCTGGAAACACCATATATTTT

J: TRBJ2-3
size: few
D: TRBD1
V: TRBV6-1
CDR3: CASSEAHGTGGGTQYF
DNA: TGTGCCAGCAGTGAAGCGCATGGGACAGGGGGAGGTACGCAGTATTTT

J: TRBJ2-7
size: NA
D: NA
V: TRBV5-1
CDR3: CASSHQLGGPYYEQYF
DNA: TGCGCCAGCAGCCACCAACTGGGGGGTCCCTACTACGAGCAGTACTTC

J: TRBJ2-1
size: few
D: TRBD2
V: TRBV5-1
CDR3: CASSLTSGTFNEQFF
DNA: TGCGCCAGCAGCTTAACTAGCGGGACCTTCAATGAGCAGTTCTTC

J: TRBJ1-5
size: many
D: NA
V: TRBV29-1
CDR3: CSVEGPGVINQPQHF
DNA: TGCAGCGTTGAAGGGCCAGGGGTCATTAATCAGCCCCAGCATTTT

J: TRBJ1-2
size: NA
D: NA
V: TRBV4-2
CDR3: CASSQDTSNYGYTF
DNA: TGTGCCAGCAGCCAAGATACCTCGAACTATGGCTACACCTTC

J: TRBJ2-1
size: NA
D: NA
V: TRBV5-1
CDR3: CASSLVVGSEQFF
DNA: TGCGCCAGCAGCTTGGTAGTGGGGTCTGAGCAGTTCTTC

J: TRBJ2-5
size: few
D: TRBD2
V: TRBV3-1
CDR3: CASKASGQQETQYF
DNA: TGTGCCAGCAAGGCTAGCGGACAACAAGAGACCCAGTACTTC